The clone carrying this TCR beta chain was recorded at least ten times. This entry belongs to a study of human T cells and chemical hapten exposure. Time point specified: patch test 2, 6 weeks after DPC sensitization. Treatment reported: therapeutic diphenylcyclopropenone sensitization with weekly scalp DPC. Unseparated into fractions, whole blood served as the source from which total RNA was extracted. The germline CDR1 and CDR2 sequences are SNHLY and FYNNEI. Trimming cost V 6 bases and J 9 bases; bases outside gene matches: 11. The CDR3 extends over 14 amino acids. Each CDR3 protein gets one entry after TCRdb re-called the RACE reads with MiXCR. The table has 80,000 to 100,000 distinct CDR3 sequences, 10% seen once.

Sequencing used whole blood, obtained in connection with sensitization to the hapten diphenylcyclopropenone (DPC). The sequence came from a woman between 50 and 59 years old with alopecia areata. Some clones in this sample may be carry-over from other donors' samples. This chain links TRBV2 with TRBJ2-1, with 7 bases matching TRBD2. The CDR3 nucleotides are TGTGCCAGCAGGGGCGGACTAGTCTTCGGTGAGCAGTTCTTC. Translating gives CASRGGLVFGEQFF.